The rows below give T cell receptor beta chains drawn from one sample of a study of response to subunit inactivated influenza vaccine. TCRdb re-called the RT-PCR reads with MiXCR, one entry per CDR3 protein. This repertoire shows about half a million distinct CDR3 sequences, about 25% found once; its top ten account for less than 2.5%. The sequencing used CD4+ T cells sorted from PBMCs, collected about 5 days after vaccination. The receptors shown here come from a man aged 50 or older who received an inactivated influenza vaccine. CDR3s include the opening cysteine and the closing phenylalanine or tryptophan. Fields, in order: D gene, clone size, J gene, V gene, CDR3 protein, CDR3 DNA. The D gene is left open where the match is weak. Only part of the rows carry a size: once, few, many, or a class if the clone is expanded.

d_call: TRBD1
clone_size: few
j_call: TRBJ2-1
v_call: TRBV5-1
cdr3_aa: CASSLDRVGEQFF
cdr3_nt: TGCGCCAGCAGCCTGGACAGGGTTGGTGAGCAGTTCTTC

d_call: .
clone_size: few
j_call: TRBJ2-2
v_call: TRBV12-3/TRBV12-4
cdr3_aa: CASSFRGVSLQWELFF
cdr3_nt: TGTGCCAGCAGTTTTCGAGGGGTTTCCCTCCAATGGGAGCTGTTTTTT

d_call: .
clone_size: few
j_call: TRBJ1-1
v_call: TRBV9
cdr3_aa: CASSETTYTEAFF
cdr3_nt: TGTGCCAGCAGCGAGACAACTTACACTGAAGCTTTCTTT

d_call: .
clone_size: few
j_call: TRBJ1-1
v_call: TRBV28
cdr3_aa: CASRGVGLLNTEAFF
cdr3_nt: TGTGCCAGCAGGGGGGTTGGGCTGTTGAACACTGAAGCTTTCTTT

d_call: .
clone_size: .
j_call: TRBJ2-3
v_call: TRBV5-1
cdr3_aa: CASSTGDYPSTDTQYF
cdr3_nt: TGCGCCAGCAGCACAGGGGACTACCCGAGCACAGATACGCAGTATTTT

d_call: .
clone_size: .
j_call: TRBJ2-7
v_call: TRBV2
cdr3_aa: CASQTRESRDEQYF
cdr3_nt: TGTGCCAGCCAAACCCGGGAGAGTAGGGACGAGCAGTACTTC

d_call: TRBD1
clone_size: many
j_call: TRBJ1-5
v_call: TRBV30
cdr3_aa: CAWTSNRGYQPQHF
cdr3_nt: TGTGCCTGGACCTCAAACAGGGGGTATCAGCCCCAGCATTTT

d_call: TRBD2
clone_size: few
j_call: TRBJ2-1
v_call: TRBV6-2/TRBV6-3
cdr3_aa: CASSHSGRETNEQFF
cdr3_nt: TGTGCCAGCAGCCATAGCGGGAGAGAAACGAATGAGCAGTTCTTC

d_call: TRBD2
clone_size: .
j_call: TRBJ2-1
v_call: TRBV7-7
cdr3_aa: CASSRASGGYNEQFF
cdr3_nt: TGTGCTAGCTCGAGGGCTAGCGGGGGGTACAATGAGCAGTTCTTC

d_call: TRBD1
clone_size: few
j_call: TRBJ2-5
v_call: TRBV13
cdr3_aa: CASSRRGTGAETQYF
cdr3_nt: TGTGCCAGCAGCCGCAGAGGGACAGGGGCAGAGACCCAGTACTTC

d_call: TRBD1
clone_size: .
j_call: TRBJ2-3
v_call: TRBV30
cdr3_aa: CAWSRGGQRTDTQYF
cdr3_nt: TGTGCCTGGAGTCGAGGGGGACAGCGCACAGATACGCAGTATTTT

d_call: .
clone_size: .
j_call: TRBJ2-1
v_call: TRBV3-1
cdr3_aa: CASSQIRDNEQFF
cdr3_nt: TGTGCCAGCAGCCAAATTCGAGACAATGAGCAGTTCTTC

d_call: TRBD1
clone_size: few
j_call: TRBJ2-3
v_call: TRBV5-1
cdr3_aa: CASSLLRDSHTDTQYF
cdr3_nt: TGCGCCAGCAGCTTGCTCCGGGACAGCCACACAGATACGCAGTATTTT

d_call: TRBD2
clone_size: few
j_call: TRBJ2-1
v_call: TRBV20-1
cdr3_aa: CSARGGLAGPIYNEQFF
cdr3_nt: TGCAGTGCTAGAGGGGGACTAGCGGGACCGATCTACAATGAGCAGTTCTTC

d_call: TRBD2
clone_size: .
j_call: TRBJ2-1
v_call: TRBV12-3/TRBV12-4
cdr3_aa: CASSLGLAGFNEQFF
cdr3_nt: TGTGCCAGCAGTTTAGGACTAGCGGGTTTCAATGAGCAGTTCTTC

d_call: TRBD2
clone_size: .
j_call: TRBJ2-5
v_call: TRBV20-1
cdr3_aa: CSARDGAGGETQYF
cdr3_nt: TGCAGTGCTAGAGATGGCGCGGGAGGAGAGACCCAGTACTTC

d_call: TRBD1
clone_size: .
j_call: TRBJ2-1
v_call: TRBV6-2/TRBV6-3
cdr3_aa: CASSFSGGHEQFF
cdr3_nt: TGTGCCAGCAGTTTTTCAGGGGGCCATGAGCAGTTCTTC

d_call: .
clone_size: many
j_call: TRBJ2-5
v_call: TRBV7-2
cdr3_aa: CASTEGMTQYF
cdr3_nt: TGTGCCAGCACCGAGGGTATGACCCAGTACTTC